This T cell receptor beta chain was obtained from a study of T cell changes during pregnancy in multiple sclerosis. Sequencing was performed with immunoSEQ multiplex PCR; in TCRdb, only in-frame clones are kept and a portion is missing. Of approximately 58,000 clones in the sample, 80% to 95% are singletons; the top ten hold around 2.7%. This clone was seen once. V dropped 5 bases and J dropped 1; count of bases not matched to a gene: 3. The CDR3 length is 15 residues. CDR1 and CDR2 from the germline V gene are MNHEY and SVGAGI. The sample in question was peripheral blood, obtained in the second trimester of pregnancy. This TCR was sampled from a female donor in good health, enrolled as a control in a pregnancy study. The J gene is TRBJ2-3, the V gene TRBV6-5; TRBD1 aligns across 10 bases. CDR3 region: CASSIGTGGTDTQYF. The CDR3 DNA reads as TGTGCCAGCAGTATAGGGACAGGGGGCACAGATACGCAGTATTTT.